This T cell receptor beta chain was identified during a study of beta chain features in type 1 diabetes. Overall study: Healthy donors resembled patients in age, gender and cell yields.

Sequencing targeted expressed TCRB transcripts, as all isolated RNA had been reverse transcribed. Method: immunoSEQ multiplex PCR; TCRdb's copy keeps in-frame clones and lacks some. The sample shows over 350,000 clones, roughly 16% of them seen only once. This clone was seen only a few times. Germline V gene data show CDR1 as MNHEY and CDR2 as SMNVEV (reference sequence). Deletions cut 2 bases from V and 4 bases from J, with 8 bases between. This CDR3 is built from 14 residues. Markers CD45RO/CCR7/CD25/CD127/CD95/CD27 served to sort CD4+ naive, central memory, regulatory and stem cell-like memory cells.

The sample comprised naive CD4+ T cells from blood. The sequence derives from a woman younger than 35 in good health. V and J are TRBV27 and TRBJ2-2; a weak D match, TRBD2 (5 bases). The CDR3 sequence: CASSLRGITGELFF. As DNA, the CDR3 is TGTGCCAGCAGTTTACGGGGAATCACCGGGGAGCTGTTTTTT.